The 5 T cell receptor beta chains below come from one sample, sequenced in a study of Graves' ophthalmopathy and Graves' hyperthyroidism. Researchers took RNA transcripts and amplified TCR beta CDR3 regions from them. After a first-round RT-PCR with HTBI primers, a second-round multiplex PCR was run. TCRdb reprocessed the multiplex PCR reads via MiXCR and lists one record per CDR3 protein. The sample records around 660,000 distinct CDR3 sequences, about 38% being singletons. The sample comprised peripheral blood. These receptors were taken from an adult man with Graves' ophthalmopathy.

Worth noting for this clonotype: A much larger clonotype is one base distant, so this may be a read error. The chain joins TRBV19 to TRBJ2-5; TRBD2 matches at 10 bases. Germline CDR1 LNHDA, CDR2 SQIVND (reference sequence). The CDR3 spans 16 residues. CDR3 amino acids: CASSTRLAGSQEAQYF. In DNA form, the CDR3 reads TGTGCCAGTAGTACACGACTAGCGGGCAGTCAAGAGGCCCAGTACTTC. Looking up the rest from reference TRBV19 and TRBJ2-5 gives the full variable domain: DGGITQSPKYLFRKEGQNVTLSCEQNLNHDAMYWYRQDPGQGLRLIYYSQIVNDFQKGDIAEGYSVSREKKESFPLTVTSAQKNPTAFYLCASSTRLAGSQEAQYFGPGTRLLVL.

The table lists this clonotype with a few counts. This chain uses TRBV6-6 with TRBJ2-7, with 8 bases fitting TRBD2. The germline V gene has CDR1 MNHNY and CDR2 SVGAGI (reference sequence). V shed 0 bases, J shed 2 bases, and the junction held 12 bases outside the gene matches. The CDR3 runs 18 residues. CDR3 bases: TGTGCCAGCAGTTACTCGACGACGCTAGCGGGCGTACCCTACGAGCAGTACTTC. Protein: CASSYSTTLAGVPYEQYF.

The chain couples TRBV11-3 to TRBJ1-1; TRBD1 matches at 7 bases. Per the germline V gene, CDR1 is SGHNT and CDR2 is YENEEA. This CDR3 has 14 residues. Trimming cost V 7 bases and J 4 bases; bases outside gene matches: 9. CDR3 sequence reads: CASTRGNGITEAFF. The CDR3 DNA reads TGTGCCAGCACCAGGGGGAACGGGATCACTGAAGCTTTCTTT.

A remark on this clonotype: A read error is possible here, since a much larger clone lies one base away. Written as DNA, the CDR3 is TGTGCCATCAGTGAAACGGCAGGGATGGTCCAGCCCCAGCATTTT. Encoded protein: CAISETAGMVQPQHF. The V call is TRBV10-3, the J call TRBJ1-5, with a possible D match to TRBD1 (5 bases). CDR1 and CDR2 from the germline V gene are ENHRY and SYGVKD. The CDR3 is 15 amino acids. The V and J ends lost 3 bases and 7 bases respectively, with 16 bases between them.

This clonotype was recorded at least ten times. The rearrangement uses TRBV6-1 and TRBJ2-6; D gene ambiguous. This CDR3 has 15 amino acids. The V gene lost 4 bases and the J gene lost 1 base, with 8 bases spanning the gap. The germline V gene has CDR1 MNHNS and CDR2 SASEGT. This CDR3 is CASSAPPSGANVLTF. Written as DNA, the CDR3 is TGTGCCAGCAGTGCCCCCCCTTCTGGGGCCAACGTCCTGACTTTC.